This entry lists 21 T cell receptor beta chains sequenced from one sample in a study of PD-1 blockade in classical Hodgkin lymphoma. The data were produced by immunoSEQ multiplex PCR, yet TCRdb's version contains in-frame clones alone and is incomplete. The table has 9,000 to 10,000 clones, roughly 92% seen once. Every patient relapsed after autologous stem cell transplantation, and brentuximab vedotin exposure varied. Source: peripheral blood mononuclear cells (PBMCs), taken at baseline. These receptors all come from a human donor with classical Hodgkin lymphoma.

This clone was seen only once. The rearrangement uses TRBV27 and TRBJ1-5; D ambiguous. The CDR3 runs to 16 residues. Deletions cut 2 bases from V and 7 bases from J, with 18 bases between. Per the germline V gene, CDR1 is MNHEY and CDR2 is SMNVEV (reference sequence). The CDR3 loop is CASSLTPQSKIQPQHF. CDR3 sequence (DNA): TGTGCCAGCAGTTTAACACCACAGAGTAAAATCCAGCCCCAGCATTTT.

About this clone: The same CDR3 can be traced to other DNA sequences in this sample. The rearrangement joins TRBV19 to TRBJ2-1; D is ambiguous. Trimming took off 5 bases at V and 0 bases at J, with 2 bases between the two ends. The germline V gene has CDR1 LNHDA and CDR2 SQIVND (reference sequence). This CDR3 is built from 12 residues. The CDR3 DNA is TGTGCCAGTAGTCCCTCCTACAATGAGCAGTTCTTC. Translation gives CASSPSYNEQFF. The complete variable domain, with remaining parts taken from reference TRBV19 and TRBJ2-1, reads DGGITQSPKYLFRKEGQNVTLSCEQNLNHDAMYWYRQDPGQGLRLIYYSQIVNDFQKGDIAEGYSVSREKKESFPLTVTSAQKNPTAFYLCASSPSYNEQFFGPGTRLTVL.

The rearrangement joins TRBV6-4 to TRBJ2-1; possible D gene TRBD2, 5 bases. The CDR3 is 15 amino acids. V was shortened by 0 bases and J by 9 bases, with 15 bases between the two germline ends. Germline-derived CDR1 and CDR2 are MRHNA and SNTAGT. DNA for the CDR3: TGTGCCAGCAGTGACTCTAGCGTCACTGTGGGTGAGCAGTTCTTC. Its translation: CASSDSSVTVGEQFF.

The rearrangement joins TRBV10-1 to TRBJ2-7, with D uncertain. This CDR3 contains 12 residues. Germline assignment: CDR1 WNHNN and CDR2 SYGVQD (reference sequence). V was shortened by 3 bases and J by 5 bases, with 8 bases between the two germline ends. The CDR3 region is CASSDRIHEQYF. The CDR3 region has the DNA TGCGCCAGCAGTGACAGGATCCACGAGCAGTACTTC.

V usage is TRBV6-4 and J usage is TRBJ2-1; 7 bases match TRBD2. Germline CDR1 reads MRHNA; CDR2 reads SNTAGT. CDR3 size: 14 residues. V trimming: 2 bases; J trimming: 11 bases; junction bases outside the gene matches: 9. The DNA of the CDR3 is TGTGCCAGCAGTGACGGGACTACCCGTAATAAGCAGTTCTTC. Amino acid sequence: CASSDGTTRNKQFF.

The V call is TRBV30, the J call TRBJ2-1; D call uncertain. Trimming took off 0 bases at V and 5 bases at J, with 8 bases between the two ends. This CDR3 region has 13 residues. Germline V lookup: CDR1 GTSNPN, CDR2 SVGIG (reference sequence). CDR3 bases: TGTGCCTGGAGTGTAAAGGCCAACAATGAGCAGTTCTTC. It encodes CAWSVKANNEQFF.

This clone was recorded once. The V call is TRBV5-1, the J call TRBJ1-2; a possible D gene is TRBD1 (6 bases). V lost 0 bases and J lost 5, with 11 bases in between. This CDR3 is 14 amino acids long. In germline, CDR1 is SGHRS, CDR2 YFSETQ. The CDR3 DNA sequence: TGCGCCAGCAGCTTGGAGGGGGTCAGATATGGCTACACCTTC. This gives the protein CASSLEGVRYGYTF.

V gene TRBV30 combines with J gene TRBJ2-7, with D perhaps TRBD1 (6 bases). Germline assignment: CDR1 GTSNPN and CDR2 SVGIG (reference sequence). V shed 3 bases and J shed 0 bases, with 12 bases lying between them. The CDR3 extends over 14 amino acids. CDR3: CAWRTQGNSYEQYF. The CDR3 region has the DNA TGTGCCTGGAGGACCCAGGGGAACTCCTACGAGCAGTACTTC.

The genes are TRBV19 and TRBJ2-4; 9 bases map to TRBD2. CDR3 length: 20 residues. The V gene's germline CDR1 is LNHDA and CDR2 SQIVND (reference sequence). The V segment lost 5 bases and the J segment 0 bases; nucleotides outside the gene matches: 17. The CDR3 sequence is CASSPRGISGGPLAKNIQYF. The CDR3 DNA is TGTGCCAGTAGTCCCCGGGGAATTAGCGGGGGTCCTTTAGCCAAAAACATTCAGTACTTC.

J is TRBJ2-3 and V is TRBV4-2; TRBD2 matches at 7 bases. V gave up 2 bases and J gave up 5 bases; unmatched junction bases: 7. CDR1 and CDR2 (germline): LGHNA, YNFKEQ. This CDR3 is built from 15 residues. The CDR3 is CASSQPGWEGDTQYF. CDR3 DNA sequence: TGTGCCAGCAGCCAACCTGGGTGGGAGGGAGATACGCAGTATTTT.

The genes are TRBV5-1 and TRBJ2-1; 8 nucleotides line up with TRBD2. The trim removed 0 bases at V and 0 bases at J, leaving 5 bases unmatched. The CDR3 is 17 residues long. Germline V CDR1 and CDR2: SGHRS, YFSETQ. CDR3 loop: CASSLVLAGSSYNEQFF. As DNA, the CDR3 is TGCGCCAGCAGCTTGGTATTAGCGGGATCCTCCTACAATGAGCAGTTCTTC.

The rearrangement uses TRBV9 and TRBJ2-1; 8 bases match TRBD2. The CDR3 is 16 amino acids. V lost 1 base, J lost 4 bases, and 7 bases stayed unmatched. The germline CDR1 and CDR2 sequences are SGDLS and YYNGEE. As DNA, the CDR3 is TGTGCCAGCAGCGTAAATCACCCGGGGGGGTACAATGAGCAGTTCTTC. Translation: CASSVNHPGGYNEQFF.

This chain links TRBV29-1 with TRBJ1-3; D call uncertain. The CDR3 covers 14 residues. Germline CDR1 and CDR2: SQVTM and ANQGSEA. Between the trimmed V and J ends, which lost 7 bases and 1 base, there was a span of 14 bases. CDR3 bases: TGCAGCGCCCGGAGCGATTTGTCTGGAAACACCATATATTTT. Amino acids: CSARSDLSGNTIYF. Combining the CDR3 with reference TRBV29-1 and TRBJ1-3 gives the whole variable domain SAVISQKPSRDICQRGTSLTIQCQVDSQVTMMFWYRQQPGQSLTLIATANQGSEATYESGFVIDKFPISRPNLTFSTLTVSNMSPEDSSIYLCSARSDLSGNTIYFGEGSWLTVV.

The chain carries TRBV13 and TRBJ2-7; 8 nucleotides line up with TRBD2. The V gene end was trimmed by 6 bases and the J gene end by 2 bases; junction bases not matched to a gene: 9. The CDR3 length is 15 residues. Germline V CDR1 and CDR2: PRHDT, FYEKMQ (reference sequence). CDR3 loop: CASRRGLADTYEQYF. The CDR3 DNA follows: TGTGCCAGCAGACGAGGACTAGCCGATACCTACGAGCAGTACTTC.

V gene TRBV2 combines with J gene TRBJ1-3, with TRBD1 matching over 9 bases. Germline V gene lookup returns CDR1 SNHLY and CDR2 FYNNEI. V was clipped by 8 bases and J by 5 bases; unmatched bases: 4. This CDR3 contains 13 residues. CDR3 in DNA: TGTGCCAGCGGGGGGACAGGGAGAAACACCATATATTTT. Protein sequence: CASGGTGRNTIYF.

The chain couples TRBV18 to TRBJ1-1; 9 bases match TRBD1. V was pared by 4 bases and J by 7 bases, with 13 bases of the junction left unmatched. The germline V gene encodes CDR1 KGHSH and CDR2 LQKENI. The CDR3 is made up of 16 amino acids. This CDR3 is CASSQSPGQGPSEAFF. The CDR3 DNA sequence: TGTGCCAGCTCACAGTCGCCGGGACAGGGACCGAGTGAAGCTTTCTTT.

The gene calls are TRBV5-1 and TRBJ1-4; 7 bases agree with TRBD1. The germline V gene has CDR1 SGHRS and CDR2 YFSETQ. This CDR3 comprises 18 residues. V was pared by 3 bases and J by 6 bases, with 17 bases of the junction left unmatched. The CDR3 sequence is CASSSGQIRYYGDEKLFF. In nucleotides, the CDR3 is TGCGCCAGCAGCTCGGGACAGATCCGTTACTATGGGGATGAAAAACTGTTTTTT.

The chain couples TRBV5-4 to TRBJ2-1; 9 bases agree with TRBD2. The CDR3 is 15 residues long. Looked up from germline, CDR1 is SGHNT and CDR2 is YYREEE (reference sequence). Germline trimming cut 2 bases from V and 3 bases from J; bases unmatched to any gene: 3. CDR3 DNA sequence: TGTGCCAGCAGCTTTGGGACTAGCAACTACAATGAGCAGTTCTTC. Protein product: CASSFGTSNYNEQFF.

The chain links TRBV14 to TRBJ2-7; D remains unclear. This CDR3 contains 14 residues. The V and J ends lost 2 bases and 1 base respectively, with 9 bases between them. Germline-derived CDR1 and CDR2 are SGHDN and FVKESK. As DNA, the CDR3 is TGTGCCAGCAGCCAATCCGTGGGATCCTACGAGCAGTACTTC. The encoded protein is CASSQSVGSYEQYF.

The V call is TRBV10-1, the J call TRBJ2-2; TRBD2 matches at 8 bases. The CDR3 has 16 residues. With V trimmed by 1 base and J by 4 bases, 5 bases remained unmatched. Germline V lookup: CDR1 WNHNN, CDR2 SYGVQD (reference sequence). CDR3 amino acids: CASSEFSAGATGELFF. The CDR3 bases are TGCGCCAGCAGTGAGTTCTCAGCGGGAGCCACCGGGGAGCTGTTTTTT.

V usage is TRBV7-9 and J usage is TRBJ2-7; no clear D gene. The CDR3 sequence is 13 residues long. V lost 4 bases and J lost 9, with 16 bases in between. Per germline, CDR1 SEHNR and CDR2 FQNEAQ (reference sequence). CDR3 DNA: TGTGCCAGCAGCTCTCAAAATACCGCTGCGCAGTACTTC. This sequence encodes CASSSQNTAAQYF.